The clone carrying this T cell receptor beta chain was recorded only once. Enrolled through a virtual design, the participants were between roughly 18 and 89 years of age and came from about two dozen US areas. Participants had their cohort set by participant-reported clinical history. The study counted Cohort 3 donors as recovered given two negative PCRs, clearance, or symptom resolution. Using immunoSEQ multiplex PCR, the repertoire was profiled, and TCRdb retains in-frame clones only, with some absent. The data hold about 130,000 clones, with approximately 86% observed a single time. Germline values: CDR1 SGHNT, CDR2 YYREEE (reference sequence). Losses at the gene ends were 3 bases for V and 8 bases for J; bases not matched to a gene: 3. The CDR3 is made up of 12 amino acids. This entry comes from a study of blood T cell repertoires in COVID-19. Study-level background: Nucleic acid was either cDNA or gDNA, and it came from T cells, B-cell-depleted T cells, or PBMCs.

The chain recombines TRBV5-4 with TRBJ1-2; 8 nucleotides agree with TRBD1. The TCR sequence derives from a woman in her 50s who had recovered from COVID-19. The sample comprised PBMCs or T cells enriched from blood (not recorded which). This CDR3 reads CASSSTGEGYTF. The DNA for the CDR3 is TGTGCCAGCAGCTCGACAGGGGAGGGCTACACCTTC.